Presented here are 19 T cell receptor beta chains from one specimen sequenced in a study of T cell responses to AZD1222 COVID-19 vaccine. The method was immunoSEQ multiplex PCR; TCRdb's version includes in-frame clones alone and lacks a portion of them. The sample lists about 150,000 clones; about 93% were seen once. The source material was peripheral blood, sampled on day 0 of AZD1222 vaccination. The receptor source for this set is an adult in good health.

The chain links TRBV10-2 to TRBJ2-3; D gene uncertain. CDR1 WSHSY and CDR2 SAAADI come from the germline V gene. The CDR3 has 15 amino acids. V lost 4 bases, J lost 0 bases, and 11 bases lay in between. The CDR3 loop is CASSATQASTDTQYF. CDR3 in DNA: TGCGCCAGCAGTGCTACGCAAGCTAGCACAGATACGCAGTATTTT.

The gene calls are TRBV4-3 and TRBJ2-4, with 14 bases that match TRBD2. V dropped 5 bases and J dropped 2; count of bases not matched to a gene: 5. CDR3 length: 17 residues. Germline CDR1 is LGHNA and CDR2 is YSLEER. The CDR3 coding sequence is TGCGCCAGCAGCGCCCGACTAGCGGGGGGGCCCAAAAACATTCAGTACTTC. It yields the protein CASSARLAGGPKNIQYF.

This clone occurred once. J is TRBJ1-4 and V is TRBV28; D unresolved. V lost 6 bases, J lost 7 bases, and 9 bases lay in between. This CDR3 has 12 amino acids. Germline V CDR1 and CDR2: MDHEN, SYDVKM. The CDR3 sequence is CASRSSREKLFF. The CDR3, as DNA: TGTGCCAGCAGATCGTCGCGTGAAAAACTGTTTTTT. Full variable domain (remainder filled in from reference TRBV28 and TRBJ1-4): DVKVTQSSRYLVKRTGEKVFLECVQDMDHENMFWYRQDPGLGLRLIYFSYDVKMKEKGDIPEGYSVSREKKERFSLILESASTNQTSMYLCASRSSREKLFFGSGTQLSVL.

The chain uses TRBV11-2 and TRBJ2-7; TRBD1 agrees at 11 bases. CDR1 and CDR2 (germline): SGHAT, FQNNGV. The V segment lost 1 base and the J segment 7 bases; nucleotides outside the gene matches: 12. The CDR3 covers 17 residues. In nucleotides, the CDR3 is TGTGCCAGCAGCTTAGGAGTTGGGGGGACAGGGGGTTGGGAGCAGTACTTC. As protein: CASSLGVGGTGGWEQYF. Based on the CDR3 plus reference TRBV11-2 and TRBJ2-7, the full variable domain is EAGVAQSPRYKIIEKRQSVAFWCNPISGHATLYWYQQILGQGPKLLIQFQNNGVVDDSQLPKDRFSAERLKGVDSTLKIQPAKLEDSAVYLCASSLGVGGTGGWEQYFGPGTRLTVT.

CDR3 in DNA: TGTGCCAGCAGCGTAGCAGGGGACTCCTACAATGAGCAGTTCTTC. Translated, it gives CASSVAGDSYNEQFF. V usage is TRBV9 and J usage is TRBJ2-1, with D maybe TRBD1 (6 bases). V was shortened by 0 bases and J by 0 bases, with 7 bases between the two germline ends. The CDR3 totals 15 residues. Germline values: CDR1 SGDLS, CDR2 YYNGEE.

CDR3 amino acids: CASSYDSPWNTEAFF. The CDR3 DNA sequence: TGTGCCAGCAGTTACGACAGTCCTTGGAACACTGAAGCTTTCTTT. The V call is TRBV6-5, the J call TRBJ1-1, with D perhaps matching TRBD1 (5 bases). Between the trimmed V and J ends, which lost 2 bases and 1 base, there was a span of 11 bases. The CDR3 contains 15 residues. Per the germline V gene, CDR1 is MNHEY and CDR2 is SVGAGI.

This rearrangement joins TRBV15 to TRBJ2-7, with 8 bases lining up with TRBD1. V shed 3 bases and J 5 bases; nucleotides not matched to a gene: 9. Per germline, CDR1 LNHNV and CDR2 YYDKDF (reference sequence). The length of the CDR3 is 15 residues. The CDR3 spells CATSREDRVRNEQYF. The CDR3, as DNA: TGTGCCACCAGCAGGGAGGACAGGGTGAGAAACGAGCAGTACTTC. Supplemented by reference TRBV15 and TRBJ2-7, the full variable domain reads DAMVIQNPRYQVTQFGKPVTLSCSQTLNHNVMYWYQQKSSQAPKLLFHYYDKDFNNEADTPDNFQSRRPNTSFCFLDIRSPGLGDTAMYLCATSREDRVRNEQYFGPGTRLTVT.

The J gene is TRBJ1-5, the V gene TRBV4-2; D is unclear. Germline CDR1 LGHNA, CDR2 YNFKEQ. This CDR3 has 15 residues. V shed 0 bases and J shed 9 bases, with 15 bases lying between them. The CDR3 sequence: CASSQEWSPPWPQHF. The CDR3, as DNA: TGTGCCAGCAGCCAAGAGTGGTCTCCCCCATGGCCCCAGCATTTT.

The DNA of the CDR3 is TGTGCCAGCAGCTTAGGAACAGCCATCAATGAGCAGTTCTTC. Translation gives CASSLGTAINEQFF. The gene calls are TRBV7-9 and TRBJ2-1; D is uncertain. V gave up 1 base and J gave up 6 bases, with 10 bases separating them. Germline values: CDR1 SEHNR, CDR2 FQNEAQ (reference sequence). This CDR3 is 14 amino acids long.

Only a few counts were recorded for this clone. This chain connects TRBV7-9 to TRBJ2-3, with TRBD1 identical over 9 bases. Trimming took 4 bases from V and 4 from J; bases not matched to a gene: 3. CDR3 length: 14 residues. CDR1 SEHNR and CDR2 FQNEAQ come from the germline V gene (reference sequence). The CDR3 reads CASSSRQGADTQYF. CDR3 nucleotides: TGTGCCAGCAGCTCCCGACAGGGGGCAGATACGCAGTATTTT.

DNA for the CDR3: TGTGCCAGCAGTTACGGGACAGGGAACTACGAGCAGTACTTC. It encodes CASSYGTGNYEQYF. The V and J genes are TRBV6-5 and TRBJ2-7; 9 nucleotides line up with TRBD1. Germline V gene lookup returns CDR1 MNHEY and CDR2 SVGAGI. The trim removed 2 bases at V and 3 bases at J, leaving 2 bases unmatched. CDR3 size: 14 residues.

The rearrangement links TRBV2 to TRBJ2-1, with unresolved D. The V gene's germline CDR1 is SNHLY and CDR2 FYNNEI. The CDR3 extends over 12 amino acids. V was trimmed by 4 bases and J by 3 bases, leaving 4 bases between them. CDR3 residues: CASSASYNEQFF. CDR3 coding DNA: TGTGCCAGCAGTGCCAGCTACAATGAGCAGTTCTTC.

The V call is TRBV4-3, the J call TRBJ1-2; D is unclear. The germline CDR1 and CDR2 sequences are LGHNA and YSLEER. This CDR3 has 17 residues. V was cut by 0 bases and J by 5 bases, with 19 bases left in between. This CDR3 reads CASSQDRRSSPAYGYTF. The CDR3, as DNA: TGCGCCAGCAGCCAAGATAGGAGGAGTAGTCCGGCATATGGCTACACCTTC.

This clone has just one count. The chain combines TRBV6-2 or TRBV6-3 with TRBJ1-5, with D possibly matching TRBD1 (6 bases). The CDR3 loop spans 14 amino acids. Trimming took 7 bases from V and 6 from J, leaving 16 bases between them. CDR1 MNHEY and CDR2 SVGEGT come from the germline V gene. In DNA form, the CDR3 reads TGTGCCAGCACCCCCGGGGGGCTGGTTCAGCCCCAGCATTTT. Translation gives CASTPGGLVQPQHF.

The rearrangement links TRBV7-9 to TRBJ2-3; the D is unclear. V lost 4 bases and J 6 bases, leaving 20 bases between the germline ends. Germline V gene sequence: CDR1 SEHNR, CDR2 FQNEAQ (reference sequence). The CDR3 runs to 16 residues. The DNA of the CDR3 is TGTGCCAGCAGCTCAGACGCTTTGACCCCATCCGATACGCAGTATTTT. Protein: CASSSDALTPSDTQYF.

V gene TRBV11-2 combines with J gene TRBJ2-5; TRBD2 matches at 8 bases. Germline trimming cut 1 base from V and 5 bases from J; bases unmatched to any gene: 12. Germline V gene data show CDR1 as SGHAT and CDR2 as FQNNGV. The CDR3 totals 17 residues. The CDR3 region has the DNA TGTGCCAGCAGCTTAGGGGCTCATCTAGCGGGCGGGGAGACCCAGTACTTC. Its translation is CASSLGAHLAGGETQYF.

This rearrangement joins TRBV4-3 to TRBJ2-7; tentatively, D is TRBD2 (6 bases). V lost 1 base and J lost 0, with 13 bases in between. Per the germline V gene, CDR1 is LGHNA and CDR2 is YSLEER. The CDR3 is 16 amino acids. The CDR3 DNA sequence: TGCGCCAGCAGCCAAGCTTTACGGGGGAGCTCCTACGAGCAGTACTTC. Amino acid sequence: CASSQALRGSSYEQYF.

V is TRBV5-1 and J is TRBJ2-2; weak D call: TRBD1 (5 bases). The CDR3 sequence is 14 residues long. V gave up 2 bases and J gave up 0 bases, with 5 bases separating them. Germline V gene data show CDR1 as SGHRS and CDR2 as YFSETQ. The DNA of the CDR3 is TGCGCCAGCAGCTTACAGGCGAACACCGGGGAGCTGTTTTTT. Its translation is CASSLQANTGELFF.

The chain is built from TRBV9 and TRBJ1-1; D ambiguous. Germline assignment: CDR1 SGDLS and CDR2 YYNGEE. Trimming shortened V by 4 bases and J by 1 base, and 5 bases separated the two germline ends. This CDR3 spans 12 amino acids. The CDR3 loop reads CASSLGNTEAFF. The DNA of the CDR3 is TGTGCCAGCAGCCTTGGGAACACTGAAGCTTTCTTT.